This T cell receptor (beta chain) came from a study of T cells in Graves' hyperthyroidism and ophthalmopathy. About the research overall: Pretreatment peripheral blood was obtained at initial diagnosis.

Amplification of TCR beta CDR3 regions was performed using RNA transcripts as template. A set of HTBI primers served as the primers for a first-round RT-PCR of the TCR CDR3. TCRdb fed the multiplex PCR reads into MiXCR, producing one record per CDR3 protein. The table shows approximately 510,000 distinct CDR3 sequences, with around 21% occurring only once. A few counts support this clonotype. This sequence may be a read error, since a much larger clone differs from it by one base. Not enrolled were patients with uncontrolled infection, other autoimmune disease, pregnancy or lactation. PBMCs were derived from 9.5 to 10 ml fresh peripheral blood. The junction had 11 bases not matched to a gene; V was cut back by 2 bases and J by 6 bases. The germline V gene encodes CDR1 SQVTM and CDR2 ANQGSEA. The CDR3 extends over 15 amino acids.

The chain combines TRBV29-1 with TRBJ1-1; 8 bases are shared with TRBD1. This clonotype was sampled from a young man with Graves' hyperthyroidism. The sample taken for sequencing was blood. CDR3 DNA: TGCAGCGTTGAACCTCCGGACAGGGCGTGGTCTGAAGCTTTCTTT. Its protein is CSVEPPDRAWSEAFF. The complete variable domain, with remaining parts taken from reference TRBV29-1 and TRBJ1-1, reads SAVISQKPSRDICQRGTSLTIQCQVDSQVTMMFWYRQQPGQSLTLIATANQGSEATYESGFVIDKFPISRPNLTFSTLTVSNMSPEDSSIYLCSVEPPDRAWSEAFFGQGTRLTVV.